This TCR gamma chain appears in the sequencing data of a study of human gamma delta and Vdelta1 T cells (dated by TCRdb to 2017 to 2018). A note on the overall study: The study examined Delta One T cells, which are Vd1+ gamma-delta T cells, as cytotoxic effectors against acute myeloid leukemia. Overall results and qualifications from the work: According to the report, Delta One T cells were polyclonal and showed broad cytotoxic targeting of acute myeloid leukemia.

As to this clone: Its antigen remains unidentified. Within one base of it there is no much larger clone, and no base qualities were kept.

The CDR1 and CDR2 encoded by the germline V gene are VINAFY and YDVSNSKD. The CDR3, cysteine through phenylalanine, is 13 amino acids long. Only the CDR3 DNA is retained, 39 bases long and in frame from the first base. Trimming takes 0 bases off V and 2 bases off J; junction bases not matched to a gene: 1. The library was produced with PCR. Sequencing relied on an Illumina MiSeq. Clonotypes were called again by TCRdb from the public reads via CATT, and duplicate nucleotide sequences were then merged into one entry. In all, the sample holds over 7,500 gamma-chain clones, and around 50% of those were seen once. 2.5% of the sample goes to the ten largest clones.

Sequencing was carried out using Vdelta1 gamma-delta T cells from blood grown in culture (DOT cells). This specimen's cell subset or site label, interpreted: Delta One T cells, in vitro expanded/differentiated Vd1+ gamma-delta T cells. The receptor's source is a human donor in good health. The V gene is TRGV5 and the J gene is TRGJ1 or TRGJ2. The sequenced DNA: TGTGCCACCTGGGACAGGCATTATTATAAGAAACTCTTT. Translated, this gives CATWDRHYYKKLF.